Included here is one T cell receptor beta chain sequence, with context. Its antigen is not known. Germline V CDR1 and CDR2: LGHDT, YNNKEL (reference sequence). The length of the CDR3 is 15 residues. V shed 0 bases and J shed 7 bases, with 12 bases lying between them. The data were obtained in a study of vaccination effects on CD4 cells after COVID-19. Overall study: Convalescent patients (n = two) were sampled 16 days and one week prevaccination.

Following 10 days of culture, CD4+ T cells were isolated. Produced via immunoSEQ multiplex PCR; TCRdb's table is partial and in-frame only. Here the sample spans some 49,000 clones, approximately 81% being singletons. The V and J genes are TRBV3-1 (or the pseudogene TRBV3-2) and TRBJ1-4, with TRBD1 as a possible D gene (6 bases). The sequenced sample was CD4+ T cells from PBMCs cultured without peptide, obtained before COVID-19 vaccination. This sequence was found in a human donor who had a prior SARS-CoV-2 infection. The DNA for the CDR3 is TGTGCCAGCAGCCAAGATAAAGCCAGGGGTGAAAAACTGTTTTTT. Translated: CASSQDKARGEKLFF.